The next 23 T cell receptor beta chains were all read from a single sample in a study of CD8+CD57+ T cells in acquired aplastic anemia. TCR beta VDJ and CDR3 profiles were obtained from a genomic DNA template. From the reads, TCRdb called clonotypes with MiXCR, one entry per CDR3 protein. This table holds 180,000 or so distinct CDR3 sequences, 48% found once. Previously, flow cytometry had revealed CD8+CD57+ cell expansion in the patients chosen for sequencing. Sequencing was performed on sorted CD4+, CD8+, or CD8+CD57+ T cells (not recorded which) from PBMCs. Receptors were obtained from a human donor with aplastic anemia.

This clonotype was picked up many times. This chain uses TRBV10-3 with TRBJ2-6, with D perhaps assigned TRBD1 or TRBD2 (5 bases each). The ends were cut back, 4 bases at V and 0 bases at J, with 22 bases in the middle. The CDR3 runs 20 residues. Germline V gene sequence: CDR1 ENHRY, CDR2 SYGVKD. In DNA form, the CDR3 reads TGTGCCATCAGTGTAGGTGGGACCAAGCCGGCAGACTCTGGGGCCAACGTCCTGACTTTC. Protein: CAISVGGTKPADSGANVLTF.

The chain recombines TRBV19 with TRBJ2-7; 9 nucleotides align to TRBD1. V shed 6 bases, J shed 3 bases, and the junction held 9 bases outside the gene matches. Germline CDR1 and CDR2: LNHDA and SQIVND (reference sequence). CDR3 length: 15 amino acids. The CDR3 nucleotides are TGTGCCAGTAGCCCTAGGACAGGGGAGTACTACGAGCAGTACTTC. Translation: CASSPRTGEYYEQYF.

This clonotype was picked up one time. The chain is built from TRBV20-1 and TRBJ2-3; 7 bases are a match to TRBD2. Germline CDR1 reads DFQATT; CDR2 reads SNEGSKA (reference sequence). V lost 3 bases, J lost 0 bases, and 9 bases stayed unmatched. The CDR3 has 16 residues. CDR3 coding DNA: TGCAGTGCTAGTCCTCTTGCTAGCGGTAGCACAGATACGCAGTATTTT. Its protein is CSASPLASGSTDTQYF.

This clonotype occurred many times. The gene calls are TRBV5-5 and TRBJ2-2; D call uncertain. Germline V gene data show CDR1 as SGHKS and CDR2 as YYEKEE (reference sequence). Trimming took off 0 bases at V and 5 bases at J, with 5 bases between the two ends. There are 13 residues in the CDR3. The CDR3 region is CASSLEWTGELFF. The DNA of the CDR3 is TGTGCCAGCAGCTTGGAGTGGACCGGGGAGCTGTTTTTT.

The CDR3, as DNA: TGCGCCAGCAGTGAGTCGACTAGCGGCTACGAGCAGTACTTC. Residues: CASSESTSGYEQYF. The rearrangement uses TRBV10-1 and TRBJ2-7; 9 bases are shared with TRBD2. CDR1 WNHNN and CDR2 SYGVQD come from the germline V gene (reference sequence). The CDR3 spans 14 residues. V gave up 0 bases and J gave up 3 bases; unmatched junction bases: 0.

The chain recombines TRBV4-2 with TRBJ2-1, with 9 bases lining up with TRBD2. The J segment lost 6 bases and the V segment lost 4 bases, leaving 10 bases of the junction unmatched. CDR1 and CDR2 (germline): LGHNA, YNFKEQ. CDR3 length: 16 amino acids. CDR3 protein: CASSRRGLAGINEQFF. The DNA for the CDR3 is TGTGCCAGCAGCCGCAGGGGTCTAGCGGGAATCAATGAGCAGTTCTTC.

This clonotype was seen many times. The CDR3 nucleotides read TGCGCCAGCAGTGAGACCAACCGGGACAGGGAGTCCTACGAGCAGTACTTC. It yields the protein CASSETNRDRESYEQYF. V is TRBV10-1 and J is TRBJ2-7; 9 bases are shared with TRBD1. There are 17 residues in the CDR3. Per the germline V gene, CDR1 is WNHNN and CDR2 is SYGVQD (reference sequence). Trimming at V came to 2 bases and at J to 1 base, leaving 9 bases not matched to a gene.

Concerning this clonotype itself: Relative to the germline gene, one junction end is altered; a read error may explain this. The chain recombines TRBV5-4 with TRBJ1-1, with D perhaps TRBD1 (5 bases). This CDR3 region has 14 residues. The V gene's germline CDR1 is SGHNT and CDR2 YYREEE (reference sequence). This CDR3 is CASSLGQLNTETFF. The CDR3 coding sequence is TGTGCCAGCAGCTTGGGACAGCTGAACACTGAAACTTTCTTT.

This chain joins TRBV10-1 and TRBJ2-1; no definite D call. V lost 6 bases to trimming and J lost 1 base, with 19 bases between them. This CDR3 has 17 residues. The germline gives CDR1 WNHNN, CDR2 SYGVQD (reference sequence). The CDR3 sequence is CASSLRQGFGSYNEQFF. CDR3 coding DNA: TGCGCCAGCAGCCTAAGACAAGGCTTTGGATCCTACAATGAGCAGTTCTTC.

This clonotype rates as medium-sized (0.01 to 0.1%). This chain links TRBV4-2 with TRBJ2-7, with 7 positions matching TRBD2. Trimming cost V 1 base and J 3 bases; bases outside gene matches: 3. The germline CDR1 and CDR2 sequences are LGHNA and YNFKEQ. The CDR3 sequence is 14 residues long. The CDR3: CASSQGEGLYEQYF. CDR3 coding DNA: TGTGCCAGCAGCCAAGGGGAGGGGCTCTACGAGCAGTACTTC.

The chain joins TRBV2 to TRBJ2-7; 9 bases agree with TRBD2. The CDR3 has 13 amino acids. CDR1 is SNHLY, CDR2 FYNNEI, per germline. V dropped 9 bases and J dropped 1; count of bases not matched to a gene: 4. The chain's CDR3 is CARRLAASYEQYF. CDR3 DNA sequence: TGTGCCAGGCGACTAGCGGCATCCTACGAGCAGTACTTC.

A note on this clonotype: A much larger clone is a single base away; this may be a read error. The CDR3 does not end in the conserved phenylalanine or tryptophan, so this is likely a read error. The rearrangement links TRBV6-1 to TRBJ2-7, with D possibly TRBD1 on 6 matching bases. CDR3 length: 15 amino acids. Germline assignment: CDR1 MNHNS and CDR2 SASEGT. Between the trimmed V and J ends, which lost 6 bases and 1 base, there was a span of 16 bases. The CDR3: CASRRKTDSSYEQYL. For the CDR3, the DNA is TGTGCCAGCAGAAGGAAGACGGACAGTTCCTACGAGCAGTACCTC.

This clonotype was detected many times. The CDR3 bases are TGTGCCACCGGACAGGCAAACACTGAAGCTTTCTTT. Translation gives CATGQANTEAFF. The rearrangement uses TRBV7-2 and TRBJ1-1, with TRBD1 matching over 7 bases. The V gene's germline CDR1 is SGHTA and CDR2 FQGNSA. The junction had 4 bases not matched to a gene; V was cut back by 10 bases and J by 2 bases. The CDR3 runs 12 residues.

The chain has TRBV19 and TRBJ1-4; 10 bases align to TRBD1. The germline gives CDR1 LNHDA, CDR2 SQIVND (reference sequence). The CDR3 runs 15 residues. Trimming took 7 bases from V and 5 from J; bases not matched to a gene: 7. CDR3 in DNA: TGTGCCAGTACCCGGGACAGGGGTGGAAATGAAAAACTGTTTTTT. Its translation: CASTRDRGGNEKLFF.

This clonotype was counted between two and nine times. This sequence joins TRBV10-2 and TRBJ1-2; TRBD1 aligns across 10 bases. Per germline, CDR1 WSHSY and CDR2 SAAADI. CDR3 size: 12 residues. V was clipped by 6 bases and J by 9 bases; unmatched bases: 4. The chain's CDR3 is CASSVDRGSYTF. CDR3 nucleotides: TGCGCCAGCAGCGTGGACAGGGGGAGCTACACCTTC.

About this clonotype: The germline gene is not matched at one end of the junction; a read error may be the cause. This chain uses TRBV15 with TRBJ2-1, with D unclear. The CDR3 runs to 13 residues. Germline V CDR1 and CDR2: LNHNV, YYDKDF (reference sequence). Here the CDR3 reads CATSRDLHNEQFF. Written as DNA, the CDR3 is TGTGCCACTAGCAGAGATTTACACAATGAGCAGTTCTTC.

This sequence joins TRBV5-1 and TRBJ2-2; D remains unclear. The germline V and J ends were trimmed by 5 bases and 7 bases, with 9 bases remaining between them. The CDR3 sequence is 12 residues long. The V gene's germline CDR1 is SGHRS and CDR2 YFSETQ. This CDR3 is CASRANRGELFF. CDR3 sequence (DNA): TGCGCCAGCAGGGCGAATCGCGGGGAGCTGTTTTTT.

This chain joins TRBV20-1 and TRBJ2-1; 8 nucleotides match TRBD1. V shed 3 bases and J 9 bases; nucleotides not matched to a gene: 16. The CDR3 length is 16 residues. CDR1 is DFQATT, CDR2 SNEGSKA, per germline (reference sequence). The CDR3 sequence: CSASVKDRVSAIEQFF. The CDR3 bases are TGCAGTGCTAGTGTTAAGGACAGGGTTTCTGCAATTGAGCAGTTCTTC.

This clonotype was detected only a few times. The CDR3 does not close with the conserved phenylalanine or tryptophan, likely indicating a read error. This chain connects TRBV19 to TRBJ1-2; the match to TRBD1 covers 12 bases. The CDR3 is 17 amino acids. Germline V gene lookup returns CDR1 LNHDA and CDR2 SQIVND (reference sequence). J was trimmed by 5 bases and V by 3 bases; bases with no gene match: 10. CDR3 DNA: TGTGCCAGTAGTATGGGGAAGGGGACAGGGGGCAGGTATGGCTACACCATC. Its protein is CASSMGKGTGGRYGYTI.

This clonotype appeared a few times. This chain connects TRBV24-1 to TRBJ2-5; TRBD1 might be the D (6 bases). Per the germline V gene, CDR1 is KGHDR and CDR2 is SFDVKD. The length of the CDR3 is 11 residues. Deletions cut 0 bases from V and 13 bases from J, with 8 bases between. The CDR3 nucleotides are TGTGCCACCAGTGATTTGACAGGGTGGTACTTC. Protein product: CATSDLTGWYF.

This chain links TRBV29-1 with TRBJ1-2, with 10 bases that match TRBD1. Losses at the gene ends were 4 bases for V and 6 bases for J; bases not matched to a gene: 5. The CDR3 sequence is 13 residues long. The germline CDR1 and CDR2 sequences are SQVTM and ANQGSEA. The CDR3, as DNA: TGCAGCGTTGGGATGACAGGGGGCGATGGCTACACCTTC. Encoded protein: CSVGMTGGDGYTF.

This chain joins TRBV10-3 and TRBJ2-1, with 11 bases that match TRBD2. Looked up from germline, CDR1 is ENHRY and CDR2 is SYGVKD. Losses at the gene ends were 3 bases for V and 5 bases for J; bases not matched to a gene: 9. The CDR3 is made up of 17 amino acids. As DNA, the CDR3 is TGTGCCATCAGTGACTCCTGGGGGACTAGCGGAAACAATGAGCAGTTCTTC. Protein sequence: CAISDSWGTSGNNEQFF.

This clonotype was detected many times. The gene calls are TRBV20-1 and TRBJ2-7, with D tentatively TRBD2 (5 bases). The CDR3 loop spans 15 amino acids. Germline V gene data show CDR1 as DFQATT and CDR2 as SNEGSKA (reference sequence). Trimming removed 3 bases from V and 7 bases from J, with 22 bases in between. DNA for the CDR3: TGCAGTGCTAGTTCCAATTACCGGGTCCCGGGAGAGCAGTACTTC. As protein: CSASSNYRVPGEQYF.